This T cell receptor beta chain was sequenced in a study of T-cell memory formation after mild COVID-19 (dated by TCRdb to the early 2020s). With respect to the entire study: Most TCR sequence clusters were specific to one of the two donors. Two young, previously healthy adult volunteers, one female and one male, were included in the cohort. Longitudinal TCRalpha and TCRbeta repertoire sequencing tracked T-cell clones expanding and contracting after mild COVID-19 in a couple of donors. Findings and caveats that apply to the study as a whole: Clones that contracted from day 15 to 85 showed balanced CD4/CD8 phenotypes, whereas a second wave of clones that expanded from day 15 to 37 leaned towards CD4+. Only a couple of mild cases were covered in the study, and larger cohorts including severe cases with pre-infection samples were considered necessary. The second-wave clones that peaked on day 37 were not confirmed to be SARS-CoV-2 specific. Some responding clones were detected in pre-infection memory, suggesting pre-existing cross-reactive memory T cells joined the SARS-CoV-2 response. Contracting CD4+ clones were located mainly in the CM and EM memory subsets, whereas CD8+ clones were found to be enriched in EMRA.

This clonotype appeared a few times. Its target antigen remains unknown. The sample holds no much larger clone one base away, and base qualities are not on file. Instrument on record: Illumina NovaSeq 6000. cDNA libraries for TCRalpha and TCRbeta were prepared by 5'RACE using constant-segment primers, with sample barcodes and unique molecular identifiers added. Trizol reagent was used to extract RNA from every sample. The libraries were amplified in two PCR steps, and the second step added a second sample barcode and Illumina TruSeq adapters. Libraries were sequenced on an Illumina NovaSeq with 2 x 150 bp paired-end reads. Processing in the source paper ran as follows. The reads were demultiplexed and collapsed into UMI-guided consensus sequences using migec v1.2.7. Using mixcr v2.1.11, UMI consensuses were aligned to TRA and TRB V and J templates and then assembled into clonotypes. Clonotypes were classified as expanded or contracted when called significant by both edgeR and NoisET, with noise models trained on biological replicates. edgeR calls used a false discovery rate-adjusted p below 0.01 and a log2 fold-change threshold of 1. As an exploratory analysis of dynamics, max-normalized trajectories of the 1000 most abundant clonotypes were examined by PCA with hierarchical clustering. Separately sequenced CD4+ and CD8+ repertoires were used to assign the CD4 or CD8 phenotype of responding clones. Clones were called with MiXCR by TCRdb after fastp trimmed the public reads at Q25, and only in-frame beta chains were retained. Duplicate CDR3 protein sequences are folded into a single record with the most common DNA and genes. Clone size and V and J calls follow TCRdb, not the original study. The sample contains hundreds of thousands of distinct CDR3 sequences, over 20% of them found a single time. Clones ranked in the top ten supply around 13% of the sample.

CDR1 is given as LNHDA and CDR2 as SQIVND, both from the germline V gene (reference sequence). Trimming costs V 1 base and J 1 base, and their ends lie 19 bases apart. Counted from cysteine to phenylalanine, this CDR3 has 18 amino acids. Only the CDR3 DNA is retained, 54 bases long and in frame from the first base. PBMCs were isolated by Ficoll-Paque density gradient centrifugation. Sequencing was done on a sample of PBMCs or a T cell subset sorted from them (not recorded which). The clonotype originates from an adult woman who had mild COVID-19 (a few samples of this study predate the infection). The sample titles of this study are shuffled in the database, so cell type and time point are left out; the donor was told from shared clones. The V and J segments used are TRBV19 and TRBJ1-1; TRBD1 is a weak D gene call, 5 bases matching. The DNA sequence is TGTGCCAGTAGTATAGGGGGCCAGATCAAGTTCTCGAACACTGAAGCTTTCTTT. Its translation is CASSIGGQIKFSNTEAFF.